The 32 T cell receptor beta chains below come from one sample, sequenced in a study of shared clonotypes between healthy human individuals. Generated by immunoSEQ multiplex PCR, the TCRdb table keeps only in-frame clones and is missing some. The table lists over 400,000 clones, about 84% of them singletons. Specimen: PBMCs. The receptors here all came from a woman aged 40 to 50 in good health. Some clones in this sample may be carry-over from other donors' samples.

The V gene is TRBV29-1, the J gene TRBJ2-5, with no clear D. The germline CDR1 and CDR2 sequences are SQVTM and ANQGSEA. V was trimmed by 4 bases and J by 5 bases, leaving 11 bases between them. This CDR3 has 12 amino acids. The CDR3 nucleotides are TGCAGCGTTGTCGGCAGCTGGGAGACCCAGTACTTC. Its translation is CSVVGSWETQYF.

This clone was seen at least ten times. In the same sample, other DNA sequences code for this CDR3. The rearrangement uses TRBV11-2 and TRBJ2-2; 9 bases line up with TRBD1. Germline assignment: CDR1 SGHAT and CDR2 FQNNGV. V lost 4 bases and J lost 4; bases outside the gene matches: 4. The CDR3 is made up of 15 amino acids. The CDR3 region has the DNA TGTGCCAGCAGCTATCAGACAGGGGGCACCGGGGAGCTGTTTTTT. Translating it yields CASSYQTGGTGELFF.

As regards this clone: A far bigger clonotype differs at one base, so this is likely a read error. Other nucleotide sequences in the sample specify the same CDR3. The genes are TRBV29-1 and TRBJ1-2; D call uncertain. The length of the CDR3 is 13 residues. CDR1 and CDR2 (germline): SQVTM, ANQGSEA. The CDR3 DNA is TGCAGCGTTGAAGATAGCTCCGTCTATGGCTACACATTC. It codes for CSVEDSSVYGYTF.

To note about this clone: A far larger clone is only one base removed, so a read error is likely. The chain employs TRBV11-3 and TRBJ2-5, with 8 bases aligning to TRBD1. V gave up 1 base and J gave up 2 bases; unmatched junction bases: 6. The CDR3 has 16 amino acids. In germline, CDR1 is SGHNT, CDR2 YENEEA. The CDR3, as DNA: TGTGCCAGCAGCTTAGGGGTAGGGACAGGACAAGAGACCCAGTACTTC. It yields the protein CASSLGVGTGQETQYF.

CDR3 sequence (DNA): TGTGCCAGCAGCCACGCGGGGGCGGTGAACACCGGGGAGCTGTTTTTT. It codes for CASSHAGAVNTGELFF. This chain links TRBV7-6 with TRBJ2-2, with D perhaps TRBD2 (7 bases). Germline values: CDR1 SGHVS, CDR2 FNYEAQ. The CDR3 runs 16 residues. Trimming took off 5 bases at V and 1 base at J, with 14 bases between the two ends.

This clone was recorded many times. V gene TRBV2 combines with J gene TRBJ1-1; tentatively, D is TRBD1 (5 bases). This CDR3 is built from 16 residues. Germline CDR1 is SNHLY and CDR2 is FYNNEI. Trimming cost V 6 bases and J 1 base, with 18 bases left between them. Here the CDR3 reads CASSKRAGTSNTEAFF. The CDR3, as DNA: TGTGCCAGCAGCAAGAGGGCAGGGACGTCGAACACTGAAGCTTTCTTT. Supplemented by reference TRBV2 and TRBJ1-1, the full variable domain reads EPEVTQTPSHQVTQMGQEVILRCVPISNHLYFYWYRQILGQKVEFLVSFYNNEISEKSEIFDDQFSVERPDGSNFTLKIRSTKLEDSAMYFCASSKRAGTSNTEAFFGQGTRLTVV.

The chain uses TRBV5-6 and TRBJ2-1; 9 nucleotides match TRBD2. Trimming cost V 4 bases and J 4 bases; bases outside gene matches: 6. The CDR3 runs 15 residues. In germline, CDR1 is SGHDT, CDR2 YYEEEE. The CDR3 coding sequence is TGTGCCAGCAGCCCTCCTAGCGGGGAATACAATGAGCAGTTCTTC. Its translation is CASSPPSGEYNEQFF.

Comment on this clone: This sequence is one base from a far larger clone and is likely a read error. The genes are TRBV9 and TRBJ2-7, with 11 bases fitting TRBD2. Germline V gene lookup returns CDR1 SGDLS and CDR2 YYNGEE. This CDR3 spans 14 amino acids. The V and J ends lost 4 bases and 8 bases, in that order; junction bases with no gene match: 8. The CDR3 DNA is TGTGCCAGCAGCACAGGGACTAGCGGAGCCAAGCAGTACTTC. Its protein is CASSTGTSGAKQYF.

This chain uses TRBV5-4 with TRBJ2-7, with 13 bases lining up with TRBD2. V shed 2 bases and J 4 bases; nucleotides not matched to a gene: 9. The length of the CDR3 is 17 residues. Germline V gene lookup returns CDR1 SGHNT and CDR2 YYREEE (reference sequence). DNA for the CDR3: TGTGCCAGCAGCTTAAGACGGACTAGCGGGAGTGGTTACGAGCAGTACTTC. This gives the protein CASSLRRTSGSGYEQYF. Full variable domain (remainder filled in from reference TRBV5-4 and TRBJ2-7): ETGVTQSPTHLIKTRGQQVTLRCSSQSGHNTVSWYQQALGQGPQFIFQYYREEENGRGNFPPRFSGLQFPNYSSELNVNALELDDSALYLCASSLRRTSGSGYEQYFGPGTRLTVT.

V gene TRBV30 combines with J gene TRBJ1-2; 9 positions match TRBD1. Germline lookup yields CDR1 GTSNPN and CDR2 SVGIG (reference sequence). Trimming cost V 1 base and J 4 bases; bases outside gene matches: 1. This CDR3 comprises 13 residues. The CDR3 sequence is CAWSGQGVYGYTF. DNA of the CDR3: TGTGCCTGGAGTGGACAGGGGGTCTATGGCTACACCTTC.

The chain recombines TRBV10-1 with TRBJ2-5; D may be TRBD1 (5 bases). This CDR3 spans 15 amino acids. V shed 6 bases and J shed 5 bases, with 19 bases lying between them. Germline values: CDR1 WNHNN, CDR2 SYGVQD (reference sequence). The CDR3 DNA reads TGCGCCAGCAGAGAGCAAACGACAGCGCGGGAGACCCAGTACTTC. It specifies CASREQTTARETQYF.

The gene calls are TRBV7-9 and TRBJ2-7; D might be TRBD1 (5 bases). Trimming removed 5 bases at V and 2 bases at J, with 19 bases between. Germline lookup yields CDR1 SEHNR and CDR2 FQNEAQ (reference sequence). This CDR3 is built from 16 residues. Written as DNA, the CDR3 is TGTGCCAGCAGCCCTGCTGGGGCCCGATCCCCCTACGAGCAGTACTTC. Its translation is CASSPAGARSPYEQYF.

This chain links TRBV11-2 with TRBJ2-7, with 8 bases matching TRBD2. Germline assignment: CDR1 SGHAT and CDR2 FQNNGV. The CDR3 has 12 residues. V gave up 5 bases and J gave up 11 bases; unmatched junction bases: 8. The CDR3 DNA follows: TGTGCCAGCAGCCGACGGGAGGGCGGTGAGTACTTC. Residues: CASSRREGGEYF.

The V gene is TRBV27, the J gene TRBJ2-1; D is unclear. V was cut by 2 bases and J by 9 bases, with 8 bases left in between. From germline, CDR1 is MNHEY and CDR2 SMNVEV (reference sequence). The CDR3 is made up of 12 amino acids. DNA of the CDR3: TGTGCCAGCAGTTTAGGGAACGGTGAGCAGTTCTTC. This codes for CASSLGNGEQFF.

The chain has TRBV7-8 and TRBJ1-1, with 8 bases that match TRBD1. Germline CDR1 and CDR2: SGHVS and FQNEAQ. V was clipped by 8 bases and J by 3 bases; unmatched bases: 2. The CDR3 sequence is 12 residues long. This CDR3 reads CASSTGDTEAFF. The CDR3 nucleotides are TGTGCCAGCTCGACAGGGGACACTGAAGCTTTCTTT.

Concerning this clone: A read error is likely here: a far larger clone is one base away. In DNA form, the CDR3 reads TGTACCAGCAGGGCCAGGACAGGGAACACTGAAGCTTTCTTT. Its translation: CTSRARTGNTEAFF. The chain uses TRBV2 and TRBJ1-1, with 7 bases identical to TRBD1. In germline, CDR1 is SNHLY, CDR2 FYNNEI. The CDR3 sequence is 14 residues long.

V and J are TRBV10-3 and TRBJ1-1, with no clear D. The CDR3 runs 13 residues. Germline-derived CDR1 and CDR2 are ENHRY and SYGVKD. The V and J ends lost 4 bases and 2 bases respectively, with 8 bases between them. CDR3 nucleotides: TGTGCCATCAGTGTGGGGTCAAACACTGAAGCTTTCTTT. This sequence encodes CAISVGSNTEAFF.

The chain has TRBV13 and TRBJ2-7, with 9 bases that match TRBD1. Losses at the gene ends were 3 bases for V and 2 bases for J; bases not matched to a gene: 17. This CDR3 region has 19 residues. CDR1 is PRHDT and CDR2 is FYEKMQ in the germline V gene (reference sequence). The CDR3 is CASSLGLSPWGTGTYEQYF. The CDR3 bases are TGTGCCAGCAGCTTGGGGCTAAGTCCGTGGGGGACAGGGACCTACGAGCAGTACTTC.

The chain joins TRBV5-1 to TRBJ2-2, with 9 bases fitting TRBD1. Trimming at V came to 0 bases and at J to 2 bases, leaving 5 bases not matched to a gene. In germline, CDR1 is SGHRS, CDR2 YFSETQ. The CDR3 runs 17 residues. The chain's CDR3 is CASSLAGTGFNTGELFF. The CDR3 DNA follows: TGCGCCAGCAGCTTGGCCGGGACAGGGTTTAACACCGGGGAGCTGTTTTTT.

The chain joins TRBV6-1 to TRBJ2-1, with 10 nucleotides matching TRBD2. The V gene end was trimmed by 6 bases and the J gene end by 8 bases; junction bases not matched to a gene: 7. The CDR3 is 14 amino acids. Germline values: CDR1 MNHNS, CDR2 SASEGT. CDR3 residues: CASRYSGRPDEQFF. DNA for the CDR3: TGTGCCAGCAGGTATAGCGGGAGGCCCGATGAGCAGTTCTTC.

This clone appeared many times. This same CDR3 is encoded by further DNA sequences in the sample. The chain uses TRBV28 and TRBJ2-7; 14 bases are shared with TRBD2. CDR1 and CDR2 from the germline V gene are MDHEN and SYDVKM. Losses at the gene ends were 10 bases for V and 5 bases for J; bases not matched to a gene: 10. This CDR3 has 15 amino acids. For the CDR3, the DNA is TGTGCCACCATGGGGACTAGCGGGAGTCTCCACGAGCAGTACTTC. Translating gives CATMGTSGSLHEQYF.

The rearrangement uses TRBV9 and TRBJ2-1; 9 positions agree with TRBD2. After removal of 4 bases from V and 7 bases from J, the junction contained 6 bases not matched to a gene. Germline lookup yields CDR1 SGDLS and CDR2 YYNGEE. The CDR3 extends over 14 amino acids. The CDR3 spells CASSLAGVYNEQFF. The CDR3 nucleotides read TGTGCCAGCAGCTTAGCGGGAGTTTATAATGAGCAGTTCTTC. Combining the CDR3 with reference TRBV9 and TRBJ2-1 gives the whole variable domain DSGVTQTPKHLITATGQRVTLRCSPRSGDLSVYWYQQSLDQGLQFLIQYYNGEERAKGNILERFSAQQFPDLHSELNLSSLELGDSALYFCASSLAGVYNEQFFGPGTRLTVL.

Remarks on this clone: This probably arose from a read error, given a far larger clone one base away. CDR3 amino acids: CVSSENRDLVEAFF. CDR3 in DNA: TGTGTCAGCAGTGAAAATAGGGATTTAGTTGAAGCTTTCTTT. The rearrangement uses TRBV2 and TRBJ1-1; D remains ambiguous. Germline V gene sequence: CDR1 SNHLY, CDR2 FYNNEI. The CDR3 length is 14 residues.

The chain uses TRBV28 and TRBJ2-2; D not resolved. V lost 3 bases, J lost 4 bases, and 9 bases lay in between. From germline, CDR1 is MDHEN and CDR2 SYDVKM. The CDR3 sequence is 14 residues long. Here the CDR3 reads CASSFRPGTGELFF. The CDR3, as DNA: TGTGCCAGCAGTTTCCGACCCGGCACCGGGGAGCTGTTTTTT.

V usage is TRBV29-1 and J usage is TRBJ2-2; 9 bases agree with TRBD1. Germline lookup yields CDR1 SQVTM and CDR2 ANQGSEA. The V gene end was trimmed by 1 base and the J gene end by 3 bases; junction bases not matched to a gene: 3. CDR3 size: 15 residues. The CDR3 loop is CSVEVTGGYTGELFF. DNA of the CDR3: TGCAGCGTTGAAGTGACAGGGGGGTACACCGGGGAGCTGTTTTTT.

The chain carries TRBV13 and TRBJ2-2; D is perhaps TRBD2 (6 bases). The CDR3 contains 14 residues. V was pared by 11 bases and J by 6 bases, with 19 bases between. Germline loops: CDR1 PRHDT, CDR2 FYEKMQ (reference sequence). The CDR3, as DNA: TGTGCCTCCCGGCAGGCGGGGTCCTCCGGGGAGCTGTTTTTT. This gives the protein CASRQAGSSGELFF.

The chain employs TRBV30 and TRBJ2-7, with TRBD2 matching 13 bases. J was trimmed by 2 bases and V by 1 base; bases with no gene match: 2. The CDR3 is made up of 15 amino acids. Germline loops: CDR1 GTSNPN, CDR2 SVGIG (reference sequence). CDR3 amino acids: CAWSGGLAGAYEQYF. Here the CDR3 DNA reads TGTGCCTGGAGTGGAGGACTAGCGGGGGCCTACGAGCAGTACTTC.

The chain joins TRBV2 to TRBJ2-4; possible D gene TRBD1, 5 bases. Germline V gives CDR1 SNHLY, CDR2 FYNNEI. Trimming stripped 6 bases from V and 0 bases from J, with 12 bases between. The CDR3 totals 15 residues. CDR3 in DNA: TGTGCCAGCAGAGGCAGGGCTGAAGCCAAAAACATTCAGTACTTC. Its translation is CASRGRAEAKNIQYF.

The chain employs TRBV6-5 and TRBJ1-4; D remains ambiguous. Trimming pared 3 bases from V and 8 bases from J, leaving 10 bases between. Germline assignment: CDR1 MNHEY and CDR2 SVGAGI. The CDR3 has 13 residues. For the CDR3, the DNA is TGTGCCAGCAGTTATCAGGCATCAGAAAAACTGTTTTTT. Amino acids: CASSYQASEKLFF.

This sequence joins TRBV5-1 and TRBJ2-7, with unresolved D. The germline V gene encodes CDR1 SGHRS and CDR2 YFSETQ. The germline V and J ends were trimmed by 0 bases and 2 bases, with 12 bases remaining between them. There are 15 residues in the CDR3. CDR3 region: CASSLGDSSPYEQYF. The CDR3 DNA reads TGCGCCAGCAGCTTGGGAGATTCCTCTCCCTACGAGCAGTACTTC.

The V call is TRBV7-9, the J call TRBJ1-1; D remains unclear. This CDR3 has 12 residues. The germline CDR1 and CDR2 sequences are SEHNR and FQNEAQ (reference sequence). V lost 1 base and J lost 10, with 10 bases in between. The CDR3 DNA follows: TGTGCCAGCAGCTTAGGACGGACGGGAGCTTTCTTT. It specifies CASSLGRTGAFF.

The chain joins TRBV28 to TRBJ1-4; maybe TRBD1 (5 bases). The CDR3 contains 15 residues. The germline gives CDR1 MDHEN, CDR2 SYDVKM. The germline V and J ends were trimmed by 3 bases and 6 bases, with 14 bases remaining between them. The CDR3 bases are TGTGCCAGCAGTTTGGGGCAGGGTGGTGATGAAAAACTGTTTTTT. Protein: CASSLGQGGDEKLFF.